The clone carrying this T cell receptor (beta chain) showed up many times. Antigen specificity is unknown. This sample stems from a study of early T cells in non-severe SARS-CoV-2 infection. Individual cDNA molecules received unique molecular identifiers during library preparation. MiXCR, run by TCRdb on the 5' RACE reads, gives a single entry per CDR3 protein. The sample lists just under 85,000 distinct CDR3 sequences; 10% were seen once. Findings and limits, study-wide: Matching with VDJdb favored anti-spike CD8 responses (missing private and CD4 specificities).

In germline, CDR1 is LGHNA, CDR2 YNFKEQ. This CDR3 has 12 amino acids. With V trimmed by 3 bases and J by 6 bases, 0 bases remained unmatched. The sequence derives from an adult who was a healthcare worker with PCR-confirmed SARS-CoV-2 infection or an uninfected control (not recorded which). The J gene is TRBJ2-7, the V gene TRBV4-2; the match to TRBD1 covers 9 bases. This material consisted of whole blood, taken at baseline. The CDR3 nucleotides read TGTGCCAGCAGCCAGACAGGGGGCGAGCAGTACTTC. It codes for CASSQTGGEQYF.